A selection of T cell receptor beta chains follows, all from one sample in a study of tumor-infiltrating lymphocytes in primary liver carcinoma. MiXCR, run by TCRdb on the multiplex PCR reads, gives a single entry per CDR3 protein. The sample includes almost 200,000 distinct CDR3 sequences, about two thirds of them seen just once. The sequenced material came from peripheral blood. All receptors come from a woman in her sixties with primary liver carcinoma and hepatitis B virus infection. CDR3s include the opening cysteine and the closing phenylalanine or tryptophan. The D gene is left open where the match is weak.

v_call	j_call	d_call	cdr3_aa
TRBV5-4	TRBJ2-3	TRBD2	CASSLRREVGDTQYF
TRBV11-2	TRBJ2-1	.	CASSLRLGQRFHNEQFF
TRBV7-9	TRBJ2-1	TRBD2	CASSPLGGRNGEQFF
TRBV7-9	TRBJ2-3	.	CASSLAGTDRQYF
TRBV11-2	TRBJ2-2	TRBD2	CASILAGVRLLF
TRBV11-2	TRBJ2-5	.	CGSSLLRHETQCF
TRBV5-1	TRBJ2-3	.	CASSLELGQNTDTQYF
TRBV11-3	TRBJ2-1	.	CVSSPGMNSYNEQFF
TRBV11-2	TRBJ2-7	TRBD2	CASILVSRAGGLHEQYF
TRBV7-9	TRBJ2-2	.	CASGETPNTGELFF
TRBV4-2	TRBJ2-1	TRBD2	CASSQGLAGAQGYEQFF
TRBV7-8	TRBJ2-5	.	CTSSSQGQATQYF
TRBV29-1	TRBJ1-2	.	CSVDGGRGVDNYGYTF
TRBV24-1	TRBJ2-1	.	CATSDPNGGYNEQFF
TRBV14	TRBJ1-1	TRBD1	CASSQTGGARTEAFF
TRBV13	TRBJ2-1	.	CASSFHLNTLTEQFF
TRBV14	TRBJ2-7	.	CASSRLRGTYEQYF
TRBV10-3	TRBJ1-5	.	CDISARESNQPQHF
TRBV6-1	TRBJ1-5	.	CASTFNFYQPQHF
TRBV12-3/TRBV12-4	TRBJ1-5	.	CASSWGTQPHHF
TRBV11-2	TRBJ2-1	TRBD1	CAHSDPTGVFDNEQFF
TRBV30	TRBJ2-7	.	CARSRKPLGGYEQYF
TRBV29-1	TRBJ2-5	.	CSVTPEGRETQHF
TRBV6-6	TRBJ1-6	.	CASSLQGPYNSPLHF
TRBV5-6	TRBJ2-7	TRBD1	CASSLDGTGRSYEQYF
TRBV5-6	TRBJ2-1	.	CASSFRLSYNEQFF
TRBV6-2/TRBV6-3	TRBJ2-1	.	CASSCPGWVSAGSYSEQFF
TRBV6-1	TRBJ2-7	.	CASNPSGPLEQYF
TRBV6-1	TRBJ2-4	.	CASSDGAMSKNIQYF
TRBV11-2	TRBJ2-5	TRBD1	CASNLGGQAGGQYF
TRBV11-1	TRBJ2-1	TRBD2	CASRLRTSISGLGAQFF
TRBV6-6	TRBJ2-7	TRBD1	CTSSYRGTSYEQYF
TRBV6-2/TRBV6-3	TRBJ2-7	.	CASRERKTGPSYEQYF
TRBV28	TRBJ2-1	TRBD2	CASCLSGRRYNEQFF
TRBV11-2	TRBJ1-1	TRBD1	CASSLVPGGVPTEAFF
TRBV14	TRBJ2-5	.	CASSQGLTTGRETQYF
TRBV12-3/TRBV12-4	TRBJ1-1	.	CASSLPAPNTEAFF
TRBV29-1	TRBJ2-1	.	CSVHTRSSYSVQFF
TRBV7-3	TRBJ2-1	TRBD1	CASSRDSSYNEQFF
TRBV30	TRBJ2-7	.	CAWTGGDEQYF
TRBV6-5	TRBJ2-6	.	CVSSYDRPGANVLTF
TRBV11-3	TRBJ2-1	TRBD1	CASSRAGGEGNELFF
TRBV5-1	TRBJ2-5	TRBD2	CASSLVLAGDGETQYF
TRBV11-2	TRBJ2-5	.	CASSPPIGETQYF
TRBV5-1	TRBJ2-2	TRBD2	CASSLIIAGNIRELFF
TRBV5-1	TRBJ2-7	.	CASSPQGLSSYEQYF
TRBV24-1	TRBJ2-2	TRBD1	CATSDRAANTGELFF
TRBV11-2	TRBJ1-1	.	CDSRVGPRNTEAFF
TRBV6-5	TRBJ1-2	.	CASSYGPNYGYTF
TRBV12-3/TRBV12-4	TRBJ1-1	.	CASSLWDNVEAFF
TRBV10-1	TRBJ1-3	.	CASSEGQQFTSGNTIYF
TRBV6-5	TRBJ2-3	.	CASSPYADTRCF
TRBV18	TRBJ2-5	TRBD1	CASSPRDRGETQYF